The source of this TCR beta chain is a study of Graves' ophthalmopathy and Graves' hyperthyroidism. From RNA, the CDR3 regions of TCR beta chains were amplified and sequenced. Second-round multiplex PCR followed a first-round RT-PCR using HTBI primers. TCRdb itself ran the multiplex PCR reads through MiXCR, one entry per CDR3 protein. The sample contains about 160,000 distinct CDR3 sequences, less than 45% of which appear only once. With 2 bases clipped from V and 4 bases from J, the junction kept 3 bases outside the gene matches. Germline loops: CDR1 MNHEY, CDR2 SVGEGT. The CDR3 runs to 15 residues. Other autoimmune diseases, uncontrolled infections, pregnancy or lactation led to the exclusion of patients. Reliance was placed on clinical symptoms, serum thyroxine, TRAb, thyroid ultrasound and orbital computed tomography for diagnosis. It was from 10 ml of fresh peripheral blood that the PBMCs came.

V and J are TRBV6-2 or TRBV6-3 and TRBJ2-5; 11 bases map to TRBD2. The clonotype originates from a woman in her thirties or forties with Graves' ophthalmopathy. The sequencing input was peripheral blood. The DNA for the CDR3 is TGTGCCAGCAGTTACAGTCTAGCGGGAGGAGAGACCCAGTACTTC. This gives the protein CASSYSLAGGETQYF.